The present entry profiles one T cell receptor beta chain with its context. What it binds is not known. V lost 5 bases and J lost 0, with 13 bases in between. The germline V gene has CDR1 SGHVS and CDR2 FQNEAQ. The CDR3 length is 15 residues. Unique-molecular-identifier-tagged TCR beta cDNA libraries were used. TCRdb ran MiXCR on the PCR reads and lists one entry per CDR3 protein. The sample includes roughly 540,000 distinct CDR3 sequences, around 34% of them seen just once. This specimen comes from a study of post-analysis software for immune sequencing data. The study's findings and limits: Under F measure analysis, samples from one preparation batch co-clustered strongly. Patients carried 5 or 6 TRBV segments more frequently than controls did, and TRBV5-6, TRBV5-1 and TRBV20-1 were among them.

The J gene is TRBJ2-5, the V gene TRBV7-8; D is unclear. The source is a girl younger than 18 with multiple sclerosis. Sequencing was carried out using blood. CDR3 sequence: CASSHLILYQETQYF. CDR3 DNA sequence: TGTGCCAGCAGCCACCTAATTCTTTACCAAGAGACCCAGTACTTC.